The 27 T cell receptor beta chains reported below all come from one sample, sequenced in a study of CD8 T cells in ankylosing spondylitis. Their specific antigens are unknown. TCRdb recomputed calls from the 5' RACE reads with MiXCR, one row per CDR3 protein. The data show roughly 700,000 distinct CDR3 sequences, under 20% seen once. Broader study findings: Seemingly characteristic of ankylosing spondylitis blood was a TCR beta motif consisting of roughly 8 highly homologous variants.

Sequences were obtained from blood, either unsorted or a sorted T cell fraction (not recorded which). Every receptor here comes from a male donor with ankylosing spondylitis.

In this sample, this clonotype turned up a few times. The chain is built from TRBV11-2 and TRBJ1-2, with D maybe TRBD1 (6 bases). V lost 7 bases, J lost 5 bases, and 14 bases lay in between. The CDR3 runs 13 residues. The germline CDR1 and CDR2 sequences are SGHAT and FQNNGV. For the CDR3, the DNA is TGTGCCAGCACCTCCGGGGGCCCGTATGGCTACACCTTC. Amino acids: CASTSGGPYGYTF.

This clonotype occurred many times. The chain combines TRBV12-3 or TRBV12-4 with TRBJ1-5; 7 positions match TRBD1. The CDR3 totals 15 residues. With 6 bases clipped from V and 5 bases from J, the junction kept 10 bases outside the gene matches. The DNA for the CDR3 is TGTGCCAGCAGGAGGGGACAGCGGATGGATCAGCCCCAGCATTTT. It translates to CASRRGQRMDQPQHF.

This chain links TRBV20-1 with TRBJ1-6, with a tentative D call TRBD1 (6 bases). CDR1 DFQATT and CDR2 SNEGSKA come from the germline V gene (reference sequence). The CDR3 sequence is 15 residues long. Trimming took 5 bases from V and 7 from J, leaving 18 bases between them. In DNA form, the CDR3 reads TGCAGTGCTCGGCTCAGGGGTGAAGGAAATTCACCCCTCCACTTT. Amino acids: CSARLRGEGNSPLHF.

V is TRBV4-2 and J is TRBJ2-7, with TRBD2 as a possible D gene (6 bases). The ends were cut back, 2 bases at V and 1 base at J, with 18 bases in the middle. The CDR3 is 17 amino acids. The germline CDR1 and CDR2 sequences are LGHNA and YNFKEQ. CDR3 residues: CASSQPRGAGSSYEQYF. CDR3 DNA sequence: TGTGCCAGCAGCCAACCCCGCGGAGCGGGTTCTTCCTACGAGCAGTACTTC.

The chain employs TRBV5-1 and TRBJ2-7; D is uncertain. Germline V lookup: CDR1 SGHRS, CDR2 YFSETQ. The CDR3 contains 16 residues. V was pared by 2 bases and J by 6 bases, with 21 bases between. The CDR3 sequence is CASSFGSDDPPAEQYF. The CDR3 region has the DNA TGCGCCAGCAGCTTCGGGTCTGACGACCCTCCGGCCGAGCAGTACTTC.

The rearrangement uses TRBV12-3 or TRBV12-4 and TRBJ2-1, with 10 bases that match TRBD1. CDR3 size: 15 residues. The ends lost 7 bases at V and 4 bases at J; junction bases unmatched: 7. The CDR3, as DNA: TGTGCCAGCAATATGGGGACAGGGGAGTACAATGAGCAGTTCTTC. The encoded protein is CASNMGTGEYNEQFF.

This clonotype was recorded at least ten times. DNA of the CDR3: TGTGCCATCAGTGACAGGGTGGATTCACCCCTCCACTTT. Translation gives CAISDRVDSPLHF. The chain joins TRBV10-3 to TRBJ1-6, with D tentatively TRBD1 (5 bases). Germline V gives CDR1 ENHRY, CDR2 SYGVKD. The length of the CDR3 is 13 residues. Trimming took off 3 bases at V and 8 bases at J, with 8 bases between the two ends.

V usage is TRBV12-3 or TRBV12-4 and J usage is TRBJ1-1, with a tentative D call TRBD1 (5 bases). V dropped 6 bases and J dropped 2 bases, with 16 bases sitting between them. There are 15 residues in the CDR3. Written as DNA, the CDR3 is TGTGCCAGCAGCCAACGTCAGGGACCCAACACTGAAGCTTTCTTT. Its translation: CASSQRQGPNTEAFF.

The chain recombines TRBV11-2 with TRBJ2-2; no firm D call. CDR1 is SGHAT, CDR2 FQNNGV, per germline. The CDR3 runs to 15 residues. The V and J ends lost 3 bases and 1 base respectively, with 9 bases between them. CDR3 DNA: TGTGCCAGCAGCTTTGGCTACGGGAACACCGGGGAGCTGTTTTTT. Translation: CASSFGYGNTGELFF.

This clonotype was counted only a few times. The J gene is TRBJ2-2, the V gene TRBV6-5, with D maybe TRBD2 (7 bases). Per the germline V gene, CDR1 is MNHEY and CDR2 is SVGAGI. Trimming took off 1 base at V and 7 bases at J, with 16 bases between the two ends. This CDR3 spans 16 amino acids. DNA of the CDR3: TGTGCCAGCAGTTACTACCTCGGGGGGCGAGGCGGGGAGCTGTTTTTT. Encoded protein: CASSYYLGGRGGELFF.

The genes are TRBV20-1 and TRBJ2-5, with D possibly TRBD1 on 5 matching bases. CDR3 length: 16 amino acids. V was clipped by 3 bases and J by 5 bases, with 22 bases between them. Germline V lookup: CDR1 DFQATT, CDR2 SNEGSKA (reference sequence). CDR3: CSARAPGKGKTETQYF. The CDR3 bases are TGCAGTGCTAGGGCCCCTGGGAAGGGGAAGACGGAGACCCAGTACTTC.

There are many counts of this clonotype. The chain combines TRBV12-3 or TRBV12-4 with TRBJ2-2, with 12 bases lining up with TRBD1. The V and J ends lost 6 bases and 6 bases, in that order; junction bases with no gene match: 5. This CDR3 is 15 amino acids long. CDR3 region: CASSSGTGGPGELFF. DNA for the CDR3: TGTGCCAGCAGCTCCGGGACAGGGGGCCCCGGGGAGCTGTTTTTT.

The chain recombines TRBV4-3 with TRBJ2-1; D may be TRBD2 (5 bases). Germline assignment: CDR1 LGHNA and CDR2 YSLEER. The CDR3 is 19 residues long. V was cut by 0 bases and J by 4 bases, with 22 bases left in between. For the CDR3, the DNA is TGCGCCAGCAGCCAAGATCTCAGCGGTGGGGTGGGTGTGTACAATGAGCAGTTCTTC. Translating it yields CASSQDLSGGVGVYNEQFF.

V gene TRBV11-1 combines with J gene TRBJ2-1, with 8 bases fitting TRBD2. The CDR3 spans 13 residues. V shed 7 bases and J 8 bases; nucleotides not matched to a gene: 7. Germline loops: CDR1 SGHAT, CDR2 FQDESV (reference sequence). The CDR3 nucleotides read TGTGCCAGCAACAGAGGAGCGGGAGATGAGCAGTTCTTC. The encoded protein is CASNRGAGDEQFF.

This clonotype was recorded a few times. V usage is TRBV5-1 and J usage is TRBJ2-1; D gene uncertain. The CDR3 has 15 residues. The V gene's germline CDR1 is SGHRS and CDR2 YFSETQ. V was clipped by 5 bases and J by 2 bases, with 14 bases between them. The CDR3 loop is CASRVWVSAYNEQFF. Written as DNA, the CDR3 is TGCGCCAGCAGGGTTTGGGTAAGCGCCTACAATGAGCAGTTCTTC.

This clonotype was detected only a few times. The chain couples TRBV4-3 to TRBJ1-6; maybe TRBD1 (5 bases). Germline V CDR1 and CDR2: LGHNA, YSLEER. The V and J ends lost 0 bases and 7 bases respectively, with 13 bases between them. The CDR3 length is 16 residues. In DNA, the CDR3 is TGCGCCAGCAGCCAAGATCGGGACGTAAGGAATTCACCCCTCCACTTT. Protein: CASSQDRDVRNSPLHF.

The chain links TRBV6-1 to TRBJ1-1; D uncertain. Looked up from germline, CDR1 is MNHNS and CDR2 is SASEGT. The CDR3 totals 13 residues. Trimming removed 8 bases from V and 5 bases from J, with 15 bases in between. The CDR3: CASEAGTGTEAFF. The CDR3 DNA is TGTGCCAGCGAAGCGGGTACGGGAACTGAAGCTTTCTTT.

The CDR3 bases are TGTGCCAGCAGTGAAGGAGTAGCGATAGAGACCCAGTACTTC. The encoded protein is CASSEGVAIETQYF. The gene calls are TRBV12-3 or TRBV12-4 and TRBJ2-5; TRBD2 might be the D (5 bases). The CDR3 sequence is 14 residues long. Trimming removed 5 bases at V and 4 bases at J, with 14 bases between.

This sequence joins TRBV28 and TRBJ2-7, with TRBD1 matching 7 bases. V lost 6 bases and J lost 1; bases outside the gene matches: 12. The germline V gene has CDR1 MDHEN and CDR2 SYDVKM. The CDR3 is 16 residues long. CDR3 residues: CASSRTGLPKSYEQYF. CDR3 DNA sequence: TGTGCCAGCAGCCGGACAGGTCTACCCAAATCCTACGAGCAGTACTTC.

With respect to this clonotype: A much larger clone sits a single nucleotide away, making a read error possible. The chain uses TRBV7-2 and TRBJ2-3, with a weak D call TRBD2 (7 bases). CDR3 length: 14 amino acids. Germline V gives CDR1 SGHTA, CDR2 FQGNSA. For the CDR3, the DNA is TGTGCCAGCAGGGCGGGGGCACCAACAGAAACGCAGTATTTT. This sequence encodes CASRAGAPTETQYF.

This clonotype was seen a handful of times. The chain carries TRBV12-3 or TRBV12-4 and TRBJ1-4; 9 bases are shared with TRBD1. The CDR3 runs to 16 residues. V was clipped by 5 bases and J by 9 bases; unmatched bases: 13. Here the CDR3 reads CASSPRTDRGFKKLFF. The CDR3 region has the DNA TGTGCCAGCAGTCCACGCACGGACAGGGGTTTTAAAAAACTGTTTTTT.

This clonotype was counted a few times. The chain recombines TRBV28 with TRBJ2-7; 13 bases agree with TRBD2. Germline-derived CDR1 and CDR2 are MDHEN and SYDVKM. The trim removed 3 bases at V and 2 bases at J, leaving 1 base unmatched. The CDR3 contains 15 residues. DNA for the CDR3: TGTGCCAGCAGTTTTGGGACTAGCGGGACCTACGAGCAGTACTTC. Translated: CASSFGTSGTYEQYF. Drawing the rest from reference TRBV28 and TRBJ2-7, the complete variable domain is DVKVTQSSRYLVKRTGEKVFLECVQDMDHENMFWYRQDPGLGLRLIYFSYDVKMKEKGDIPEGYSVSREKKERFSLILESASTNQTSMYLCASSFGTSGTYEQYFGPGTRLTVT.

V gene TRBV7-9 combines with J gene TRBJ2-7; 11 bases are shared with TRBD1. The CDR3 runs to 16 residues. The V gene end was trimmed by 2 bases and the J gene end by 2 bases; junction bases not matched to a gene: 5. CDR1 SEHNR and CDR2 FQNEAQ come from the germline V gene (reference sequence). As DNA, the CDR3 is TGTGCCAGCAGCTTACAGGGGACAGGGGGTCCCTACGAGCAGTACTTC. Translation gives CASSLQGTGGPYEQYF.

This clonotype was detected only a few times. The CDR3 coding sequence is TGCAGCGTGAAACCAACAGGGGTCCCGTACAATGAGCAGTTCTTC. This translates into CSVKPTGVPYNEQFF. The rearrangement links TRBV29-1 to TRBJ2-1; 7 bases fit TRBD1. The germline CDR1 and CDR2 sequences are SQVTM and ANQGSEA. There are 15 residues in the CDR3. J lost 4 bases, V lost 6 bases, and 12 bases had no gene match.

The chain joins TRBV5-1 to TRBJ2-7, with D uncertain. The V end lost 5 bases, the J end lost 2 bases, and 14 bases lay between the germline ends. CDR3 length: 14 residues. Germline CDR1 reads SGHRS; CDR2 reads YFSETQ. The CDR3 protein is CASRPEAPPYEQYF. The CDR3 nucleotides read TGCGCCAGCAGACCAGAGGCACCACCCTACGAGCAGTACTTC. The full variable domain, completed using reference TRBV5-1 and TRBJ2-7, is KAGVTQTPRYLIKTRGQQVTLSCSPISGHRSVSWYQQTPGQGLQFLFEYFSETQRNKGNFPGRFSGRQFSNSRSEMNVSTLELGDSALYLCASRPEAPPYEQYFGPGTRLTVT.

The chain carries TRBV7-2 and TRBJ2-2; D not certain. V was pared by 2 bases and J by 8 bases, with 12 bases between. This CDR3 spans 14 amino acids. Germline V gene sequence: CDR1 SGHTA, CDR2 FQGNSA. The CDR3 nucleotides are TGTGCCAGCAGCTTATCCGAGAGTCAAGGGGAGCTGTTTTTT. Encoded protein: CASSLSESQGELFF.

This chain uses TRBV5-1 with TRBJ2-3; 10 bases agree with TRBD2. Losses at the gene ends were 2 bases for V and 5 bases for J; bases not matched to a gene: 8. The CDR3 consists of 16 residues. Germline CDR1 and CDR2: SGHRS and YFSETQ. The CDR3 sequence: CASSLQPGLAIDTQYF. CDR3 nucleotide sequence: TGCGCCAGCAGCTTACAACCGGGACTAGCGATAGATACGCAGTATTTT.